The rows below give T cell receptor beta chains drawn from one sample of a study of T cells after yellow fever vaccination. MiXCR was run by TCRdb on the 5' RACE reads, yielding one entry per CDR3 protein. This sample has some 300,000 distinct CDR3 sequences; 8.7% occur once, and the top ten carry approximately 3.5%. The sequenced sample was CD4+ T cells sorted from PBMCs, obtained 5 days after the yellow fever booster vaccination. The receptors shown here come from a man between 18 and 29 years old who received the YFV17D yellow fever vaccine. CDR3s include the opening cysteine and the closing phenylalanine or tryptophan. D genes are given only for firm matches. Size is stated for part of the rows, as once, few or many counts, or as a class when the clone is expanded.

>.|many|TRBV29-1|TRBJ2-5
CSVEDSVETQYF
TGCAGCGTTGAAGATTCAGTAGAGACCCAGTACTTC
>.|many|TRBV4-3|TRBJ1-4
CASSHATGRANEKLFF
TGCGCCAGCAGCCATGCCACAGGGCGGGCTAATGAAAAACTGTTTTTT
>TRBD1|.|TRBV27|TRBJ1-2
CASSPLLPGQGYGYTF
TGTGCCAGCAGTCCTCTCTTACCGGGACAGGGGTATGGCTACACCTTC
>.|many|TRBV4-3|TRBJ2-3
CASSQELETDTQYF
TGCGCCAGCAGCCAAGAACTAGAAACAGATACGCAGTATTTT
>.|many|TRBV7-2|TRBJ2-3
CASSLERHTDTQYF
TGTGCCAGCAGCTTGGAGCGTCATACAGATACGCAGTATTTT
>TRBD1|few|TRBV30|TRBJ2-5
CAWDRGLGTQYF
TGTGCCTGGGACAGGGGGCTCGGGACCCAGTACTTC
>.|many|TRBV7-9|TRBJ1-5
CASSRVGDQPQHF
TGTGCCAGCAGCCGTGTGGGGGATCAGCCCCAGCATTTT
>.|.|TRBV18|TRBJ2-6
CASSPPGSSSGANVLTF
TGTGCCAGCTCACCACCGGGCAGCAGCTCTGGGGCCAACGTCCTGACTTTC
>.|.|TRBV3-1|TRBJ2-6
CASSQDISGANVLTF
TGTGCCAGCAGCCAAGATATCTCTGGGGCCAACGTCCTGACTTTC
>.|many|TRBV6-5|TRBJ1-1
CASSYLRNTEAFF
TGTGCCAGCAGTTACCTGCGGAACACTGAAGCTTTCTTT
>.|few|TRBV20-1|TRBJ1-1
CSARVPGVNTEAFF
TGCAGTGCTAGAGTCCCCGGGGTGAACACTGAAGCTTTCTTT
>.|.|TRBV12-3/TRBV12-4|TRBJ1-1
CASNLQGLNTEAFF
TGTGCCAGCAACCTACAGGGTTTAAACACTGAAGCTTTCTTT
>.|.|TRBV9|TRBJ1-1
CASSPRSGGTEAFF
TGTGCCAGCAGCCCCCGTTCGGGGGGGACTGAAGCTTTCTTT
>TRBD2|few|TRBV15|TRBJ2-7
CATSLETSGAYEQYF
TGTGCCACCAGCCTCGAAACGAGCGGGGCCTACGAGCAGTACTTC
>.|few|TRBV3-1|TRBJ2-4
CASSPSGELAKNIQYF
TGTGCCAGCAGCCCCTCAGGGGAGCTAGCCAAAAACATTCAGTACTTC
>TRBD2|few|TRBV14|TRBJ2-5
CASSQGLAGGLETQYF
TGTGCCAGCAGCCAAGGACTAGCGGGGGGGCTTGAGACCCAGTACTTC
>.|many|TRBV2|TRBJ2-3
CASSEPFTDTQYF
TGTGCCAGCAGTGAACCCTTCACGGATACGCAGTATTTT
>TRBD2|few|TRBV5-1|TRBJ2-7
CASSLERDYEQYF
TGCGCCAGCAGCTTGGAGCGGGACTACGAGCAGTACTTC
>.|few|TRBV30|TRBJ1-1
CAWREAMNTEAFF
TGTGCCTGGAGGGAAGCCATGAACACTGAAGCTTTCTTT
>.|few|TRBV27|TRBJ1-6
CASSTPGSYSPLHF
TGTGCCAGCAGTACCCCAGGGTCTTATTCACCCCTCCACTTT
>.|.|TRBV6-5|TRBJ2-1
CASSNYYNEQFF
TGTGCCAGCAGTAACTATTACAATGAGCAGTTCTTC
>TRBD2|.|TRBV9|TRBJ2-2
CASSAGTSGLGTGELFF
TGTGCCAGCAGCGCCGGGACTAGCGGCCTAGGGACCGGGGAGCTGTTTTTT
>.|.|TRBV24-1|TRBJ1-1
CATSPAGKNTEAFF
TGTGCCACCAGCCCCGCAGGGAAGAACACTGAAGCTTTCTTT
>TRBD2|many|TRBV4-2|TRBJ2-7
CASSQIGGGRTSGYYEQYF
TGTGCCAGCAGCCAAATCGGGGGTGGCAGGACTAGCGGGTACTACGAGCAGTACTTC
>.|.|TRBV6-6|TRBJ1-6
CASSYRQGSSYNSPLHF
TGTGCCAGCAGTTACCGGCAGGGAAGCTCCTATAATTCACCCCTCCACTTT
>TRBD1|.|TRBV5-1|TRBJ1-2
CASSSPEYTQGAYGYTF
TGCGCCAGCAGCTCGCCAGAGTATACCCAGGGGGCCTATGGCTACACCTTC
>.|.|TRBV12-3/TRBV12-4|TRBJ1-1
CASSYSYTEAFF
TGTGCCAGCAGTTACAGCTACACTGAAGCTTTCTTT
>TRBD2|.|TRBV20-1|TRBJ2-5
CSASDPGLAAQETQYF
TGCAGTGCTAGCGACCCGGGACTAGCGGCCCAAGAGACCCAGTACTTC
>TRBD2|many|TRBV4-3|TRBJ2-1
CASSQDVSGLAGF
TGCGCCAGCAGCCAAGATGTTTCGGGACTAGCGGGGTTC
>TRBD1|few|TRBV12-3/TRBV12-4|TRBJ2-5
CASSLRPGQVNQYF
TGTGCCAGCAGTCTCAGACCGGGACAGGTGAACCAGTACTTC
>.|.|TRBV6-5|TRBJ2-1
CASSYRQGGEQFF
TGTGCCAGCAGTTACAGGCAGGGGGGAGAGCAGTTCTTC
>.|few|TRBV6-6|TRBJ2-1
CASSYAGRHNEQFF
TGTGCCAGCAGTTACGCAGGGCGCCACAATGAGCAGTTCTTC
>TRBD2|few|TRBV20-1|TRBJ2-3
CSARIAAGEDTQYF
TGCAGTGCTAGAATTGCAGCGGGGGAAGATACGCAGTATTTT
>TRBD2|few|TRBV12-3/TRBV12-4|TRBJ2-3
CASSLGRGTPDTQYF
TGTGCCAGCAGTCTAGGGCGGGGGACCCCAGATACGCAGTATTTT
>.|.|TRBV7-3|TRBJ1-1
CASSSQPAGDTEAFF
TGTGCCAGCAGCAGTCAACCGGCGGGGGACACTGAAGCTTTCTTT
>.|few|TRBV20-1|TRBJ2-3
CSASVRTDTQYF
TGCAGTGCTTCGGTTCGCACAGATACGCAGTATTTT
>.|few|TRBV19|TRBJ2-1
CASSQTGLYYNEQFF
TGTGCCAGTAGCCAGACAGGACTCTACTACAATGAGCAGTTCTTC
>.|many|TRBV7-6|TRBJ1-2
CASSRTGYGYTF
TGTGCCAGCAGCCGCACGGGGTATGGCTACACCTTC
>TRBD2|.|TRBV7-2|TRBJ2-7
CASSRGGDYEQYF
TGTGCCAGCAGCCGTGGGGGGGACTACGAGCAGTACTTC
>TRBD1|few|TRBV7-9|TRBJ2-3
CASSARGRRTDTQYF
TGTGCCAGCAGCGCCAGGGGGCGGCGCACAGATACGCAGTATTTT
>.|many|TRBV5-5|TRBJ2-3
CASSLAFGDTQYF
TGTGCCAGCAGCTTGGCCTTTGGTGATACGCAGTATTTT
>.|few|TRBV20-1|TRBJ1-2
CSARSDGYTF
TGCAGTGCTAGGTCCGATGGCTACACCTTC
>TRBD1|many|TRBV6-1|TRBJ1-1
CATQGGTGASGTEAFF
TGTGCCACCCAGGGGGGGACAGGGGCATCTGGCACTGAAGCTTTCTTT
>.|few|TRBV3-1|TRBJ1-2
CASSTYTGGYTF
TGTGCCAGCAGCACCTACACGGGGGGCTACACCTTC
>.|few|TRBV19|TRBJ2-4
CASKVPGGAKNIQYF
TGTGCCAGTAAGGTCCCCGGGGGAGCCAAAAACATTCAGTACTTC
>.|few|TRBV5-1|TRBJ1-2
CASSLSLSDNYGYTF
TGCGCCAGCAGCTTGAGTCTGTCGGATAACTATGGCTACACCTTC
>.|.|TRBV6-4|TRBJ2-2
CASSADAWAGELFF
TGTGCCAGCAGTGCCGATGCCTGGGCCGGGGAGCTGTTTTTT
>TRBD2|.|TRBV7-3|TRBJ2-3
CASSSGTSRSTDTQYF
TGTGCCAGCAGCTCCGGGACTAGCCGTTCCACAGATACGCAGTATTTT
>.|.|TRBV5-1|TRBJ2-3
CASSFGAGPTDTQYF
TGCGCCAGCAGCTTCGGAGCGGGTCCTACAGATACGCAGTATTTT
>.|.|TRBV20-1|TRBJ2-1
CSPLAGTDVSSYNEQFF
TGCAGTCCCCTAGCTGGGACCGATGTAAGCTCCTACAATGAGCAGTTCTTC
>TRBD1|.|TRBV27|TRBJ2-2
CASCFSSGTVSTGELFF
TGTGCCAGCTGCTTCAGTTCCGGGACAGTTAGCACCGGGGAGCTGTTTTTT
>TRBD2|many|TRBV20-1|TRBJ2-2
CSARGGASGGQNTGELFF
TGCAGTGCTAGAGGAGGGGCTAGCGGGGGCCAAAACACCGGGGAGCTGTTTTTT
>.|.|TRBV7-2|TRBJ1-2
CASSSTGTYGYTF
TGTGCCAGCAGCTCTACAGGGACCTATGGCTACACCTTC
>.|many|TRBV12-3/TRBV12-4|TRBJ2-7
CASSLGQLGYEQYF
TGTGCCAGCAGTTTGGGGCAACTAGGCTACGAGCAGTACTTC
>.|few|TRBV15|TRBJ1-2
CATSRDYLYGYTF
TGTGCCACCAGCAGAGATTACCTCTATGGCTACACCTTC
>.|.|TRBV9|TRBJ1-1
CASSVRVAGDTEAFF
TGTGCCAGCAGCGTACGGGTAGCCGGGGACACTGAAGCTTTCTTT
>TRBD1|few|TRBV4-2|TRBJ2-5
CASSLGGQGLQETQYF
TGTGCCAGCAGCCTAGGGGGACAGGGGCTCCAAGAGACCCAGTACTTC
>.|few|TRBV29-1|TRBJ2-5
CSVEGGRTQYF
TGCAGCGTTGAAGGGGGGAGGACCCAGTACTTC